The 21 T cell receptor beta chains reported below all come from one sample, sequenced in a study of breast tumors, draining lymph nodes, adjacent tissues. TCRdb re-analysed the multiplex PCR reads in MiXCR, keeping a single row per CDR3 protein. The repertoire holds about 14,000 distinct CDR3 sequences, with roughly 55% as singletons. Sequenced input: tumor-adjacent breast tissue. These receptors originate from a female donor with breast cancer. Some clones in this sample may be carry-over from other donors' samples.

This clonotype was observed a handful of times. The chain has TRBV19 and TRBJ2-1; D tentatively reads TRBD1 or TRBD2 (5 bases each). Germline V gene lookup returns CDR1 LNHDA and CDR2 SQIVND (reference sequence). The CDR3 is made up of 14 amino acids. V lost 5 bases to trimming and J lost 2 bases, with 10 bases between them. This CDR3 is CASSSEGTYNEQFF. In nucleotides, the CDR3 is TGTGCCAGTAGTTCAGAGGGGACCTACAATGAGCAGTTCTTC.

The genes are TRBV6-5 and TRBJ1-1; no clear D gene. Trimming took off 0 bases at V and 0 bases at J, with 8 bases between the two ends. CDR1 and CDR2 (germline): MNHEY, SVGAGI. The CDR3 covers 15 residues. The CDR3 bases are TGTGCCAGCAGTTACTCGGGGAGATTGAACACTGAAGCTTTCTTT. Protein product: CASSYSGRLNTEAFF.

In its sample, this clonotype was seen many times. This chain uses TRBV12-5 with TRBJ2-5; the D is unclear. V gave up 5 bases and J gave up 1 base, with 8 bases separating them. Germline V lookup: CDR1 LGHNT, CDR2 FRNRAP. This CDR3 is 13 amino acids long. This CDR3 is CASGVPLQETQYF. The CDR3 region has the DNA TGTGCTAGTGGTGTCCCTCTCCAAGAGACCCAGTACTTC. The full variable domain, its missing parts supplied by reference TRBV12-5 and TRBJ2-5, is DARVTQTPRHKVTEMGQEVTMRCQPILGHNTVFWYRQTMMQGLELLAYFRNRAPLDDSGMPKDRFSAEMPDATLATLKIQPSEPRDSAVYFCASGVPLQETQYFGPGTRLLVL.

A single count supports this clonotype. The chain is built from TRBV7-8 and TRBJ2-3; 11 bases line up with TRBD2. J gave up 1 base and V 0 bases, and 0 bases lay outside the gene matches. Germline V gene sequence: CDR1 SGHVS, CDR2 FQNEAQ. This CDR3 is 16 amino acids long. The CDR3 is CASSLALAGGTDTQYF. The CDR3 nucleotides are TGTGCCAGCAGCTTAGCACTAGCGGGGGGCACAGATACGCAGTATTTT. The whole variable domain, remainder taken from reference TRBV7-8 and TRBJ2-3, is GAGVSQSPRYKVAKRGQDVALRCDPISGHVSLFWYQQALGQGPEFLTYFQNEAQLDKSGLPSDRFFAERPEGSVSTLKIQRTQQEDSAVYLCASSLALAGGTDTQYFGPGTRLTVL.

This clonotype was picked up one time. This sequence joins TRBV6-6 and TRBJ1-6; D gene uncertain. This CDR3 is 16 amino acids long. From germline, CDR1 is MNHNY and CDR2 SVGAGI (reference sequence). V was cut by 7 bases and J by 7 bases, with 20 bases left in between. The CDR3 sequence: CASTRSPAGHNSPLHF. CDR3 DNA sequence: TGTGCCAGCACGCGGAGTCCAGCAGGCCACAATTCACCCCTCCACTTT.

Ten or more counts support this clonotype. In DNA, the CDR3 is TGCAGTGCTCGAACGGACGGGAACACTGAAGCTTTCTTT. Translated: CSARTDGNTEAFF. The chain employs TRBV20-1 and TRBJ1-1; no reliable D call. CDR1 and CDR2 (germline): DFQATT, SNEGSKA (reference sequence). V lost 5 bases to trimming and J lost 1 base, with 11 bases between them. The CDR3 is 13 amino acids.

At least ten counts were recorded for this clonotype. CDR3 coding DNA: TGCGCCAGCAGCTTGGTCGGGACAGGGGGTGAAAAACTGTTTTTT. Amino acid sequence: CASSLVGTGGEKLFF. The V call is TRBV5-1, the J call TRBJ1-4; TRBD1 aligns across 11 bases. J was trimmed by 7 bases and V by 0 bases; bases with no gene match: 2. CDR1 is SGHRS and CDR2 is YFSETQ in the germline V gene. CDR3 length equals 15 residues.

The rearrangement uses TRBV7-6 and TRBJ2-7; 9 nucleotides match TRBD1. CDR1 and CDR2 from the germline V gene are SGHVS and FNYEAQ. V shed 3 bases and J 6 bases; nucleotides not matched to a gene: 6. The CDR3 spans 14 residues. The CDR3 loop reads CASSLGTGNLEQYF. CDR3 nucleotides: TGTGCCAGCAGCTTGGGGACAGGGAATCTCGAGCAGTACTTC.

A single count supports this clonotype. The chain carries TRBV5-1 and TRBJ2-5, with 7 bases aligning to TRBD1. This CDR3 region has 14 residues. CDR1 SGHRS and CDR2 YFSETQ come from the germline V gene. The V segment lost 4 bases and the J segment 1 base; nucleotides outside the gene matches: 4. CDR3 protein: CASSVGTVQETQYF. CDR3 bases: TGCGCCAGCAGCGTGGGGACAGTCCAAGAGACCCAGTACTTC. Complete variable domain (other parts from reference TRBV5-1 and TRBJ2-5): KAGVTQTPRYLIKTRGQQVTLSCSPISGHRSVSWYQQTPGQGLQFLFEYFSETQRNKGNFPGRFSGRQFSNSRSEMNVSTLELGDSALYLCASSVGTVQETQYFGPGTRLLVL.

This clonotype was observed at least ten times. This chain joins TRBV20-1 and TRBJ1-4; D gene unclear. V lost 3 bases and J lost 1, with 12 bases in between. The CDR3 is 15 amino acids. Looked up from germline, CDR1 is DFQATT and CDR2 is SNEGSKA (reference sequence). The CDR3 is CSASQPTGTNEKLFF. The CDR3 nucleotides read TGCAGTGCTAGCCAACCTACTGGAACTAATGAAAAACTGTTTTTT.

At least ten counts were recorded for this clonotype. The J gene is TRBJ1-1, the V gene TRBV20-1, with a possible D match to TRBD1 (6 bases). The CDR3 loop spans 12 amino acids. V dropped 4 bases and J dropped 3 bases, with 9 bases sitting between them. The germline CDR1 and CDR2 sequences are DFQATT and SNEGSKA (reference sequence). The CDR3 here is CSAKQGYTEAFF. CDR3 nucleotide sequence: TGCAGTGCTAAACAGGGCTACACTGAAGCTTTCTTT.

J is TRBJ2-7 and V is TRBV20-1, with 7 bases fitting TRBD1. The germline V gene encodes CDR1 DFQATT and CDR2 SNEGSKA (reference sequence). J gave up 0 bases and V 0 bases, and 11 bases lay outside the gene matches. CDR3 size: 17 residues. This CDR3 reads CSARDLFGQVPSYEQYF. The CDR3 nucleotides are TGCAGTGCTAGAGATCTGTTCGGACAGGTCCCCTCCTACGAGCAGTACTTC.

This clonotype appeared many times. This clone may be a read error of a much larger clone one base away. The genes are TRBV6-1 and TRBJ1-2; 8 nucleotides match TRBD1. V was pared by 5 bases and J by 3 bases, with 17 bases of the junction left unmatched. In germline, CDR1 is MNHNS, CDR2 SASEGT. This CDR3 region has 18 residues. CDR3 coding DNA: TGTGCCAGCAGTCGGAGTCCCCGGGACAGGATTGTTGACTATGGCTACACCTTC. Residues: CASSRSPRDRIVDYGYTF.

By proportion, this clonotype is medium-sized. The CDR3 DNA reads TGTGCCAGCAGCAGATCTAGCTGGCCCAGCACAGATACGCAGTATTTT. This translates into CASSRSSWPSTDTQYF. V and J are TRBV7-2 and TRBJ2-3, with TRBD2 as a possible D gene (5 bases). CDR3 size: 16 residues. CDR1 is SGHTA, CDR2 FQGNSA, per germline. V was shortened by 5 bases and J by 0 bases, with 15 bases between the two germline ends.

This clonotype was observed at least ten times. This may come from a read error, since a much larger clone is one base off. The chain uses TRBV5-6 and TRBJ1-2; D call uncertain. This CDR3 is built from 16 residues. V lost 5 bases and J 4 bases, leaving 21 bases between the germline ends. CDR1 SGHDT and CDR2 YYEEEE come from the germline V gene. CDR3 sequence: CASRVGDPGSGYGYTF. CDR3 nucleotides: TGTGCCAGCAGAGTAGGCGACCCGGGCTCGGGCTATGGCTACACCTTC.

This clonotype showed up many times. This chain connects TRBV5-6 to TRBJ2-1, with TRBD2 identical over 11 bases. The V gene's germline CDR1 is SGHDT and CDR2 YYEEEE. The CDR3 loop spans 18 amino acids. Trimming cost V 4 bases and J 2 bases; bases outside gene matches: 11. CDR3 DNA sequence: TGTGCCAGCAGCGAGGTAGCGGGGGGGCCTCTTACCTACAATGAGCAGTTCTTC. Its translation is CASSEVAGGPLTYNEQFF.

By share, this clonotype counts as medium-sized (0.01 to 0.1%). The V call is TRBV12-3 or TRBV12-4, the J call TRBJ2-7; 7 nucleotides match TRBD1. This CDR3 contains 15 residues. With 5 bases clipped from V and 9 bases from J, the junction kept 16 bases outside the gene matches. CDR3 loop: CASSAHSRTGVGQYF. DNA of the CDR3: TGTGCCAGCAGTGCCCATTCGAGAACAGGGGTGGGGCAGTACTTC.

This rearrangement joins TRBV7-6 to TRBJ2-5; 8 positions agree with TRBD2. Germline CDR1 and CDR2: SGHVS and FNYEAQ. The CDR3 runs to 15 residues. Trimming at V came to 6 bases and at J to 1 base, leaving 7 bases not matched to a gene. CDR3 sequence reads: CASSPELAGQETQYF. Here the CDR3 DNA reads TGTGCCAGCAGTCCCGAGCTAGCGGGCCAAGAGACCCAGTACTTC.

V is TRBV15 and J is TRBJ2-2, with 8 bases fitting TRBD2. The CDR3 has 17 residues. The junction had 8 bases not matched to a gene; V was cut back by 2 bases and J by 3 bases. CDR1 is LNHNV and CDR2 is YYDKDF in the germline V gene (reference sequence). The CDR3 nucleotides read TGTGCCACCAGCAGAAGAACAACGGGAGGGTACACCGGGGAGCTGTTTTTT. Amino acids: CATSRRTTGGYTGELFF.

The chain carries TRBV2 and TRBJ1-4; D is perhaps TRBD1 (6 bases). The germline V and J ends were trimmed by 6 bases and 8 bases, with 10 bases remaining between them. There are 12 residues in the CDR3. Germline assignment: CDR1 SNHLY and CDR2 FYNNEI. In nucleotides, the CDR3 is TGTGCCAGCAGGAAGGGACAAGAAAAACTGTTTTTT. Its protein product is CASRKGQEKLFF.

This clonotype appeared many times. The rearrangement links TRBV6-2 or TRBV6-3 to TRBJ2-1, with 10 bases that match TRBD2. CDR3 size: 16 residues. Germline CDR1 is MNHEY and CDR2 is SVGEGT. J was trimmed by 6 bases and V by 6 bases; bases with no gene match: 11. CDR3 sequence: CASSKLAGRTSNEQFF. The CDR3 DNA reads TGTGCCAGCAGCAAACTAGCGGGACGTACTTCCAATGAGCAGTTCTTC.